The clone carrying this T cell receptor beta chain was observed a few times. Antigen unknown. Blood, whole and unfractionated, served as the source for total RNA extraction. TCRdb independently ran MiXCR on the 5' RACE reads; one entry per CDR3 protein. The table lists about 120,000 distinct CDR3 sequences, roughly 18% of them singletons. These data come from a study of human T cells and chemical hapten exposure. Broader study findings: The study found that DPC sensitization did not change TCRs above 1 in 1000 frequency.

Unmatched junction bases numbered 12, after V lost 5 bases and J lost 5 bases. Germline loops: CDR1 MNHEY, CDR2 SMNVEV (reference sequence). This CDR3 has 16 residues. This receptor was obtained from a human donor in good health. The chain is built from TRBV27 and TRBJ2-3; 8 bases are a match to TRBD2. The CDR3 protein is CASSIRLARVGDTQYF. DNA for the CDR3: TGTGCCAGCAGTATCCGACTAGCGCGGGTCGGAGATACGCAGTATTTT.